The clone carrying this T cell receptor (beta chain) was recorded at least ten times. 5'RACE with 10-nucleotide random UMIs produced the cDNA. TCRdb re-called the 5' RACE reads with MiXCR, one entry per CDR3 protein. The top ten hold roughly 27% of the sample, which has some 38,000 distinct CDR3 sequences, roughly an eighth seen once. Looked up from germline, CDR1 is SEHNR and CDR2 is FQNEAQ (reference sequence). The CDR3 loop spans 12 amino acids. V shed 5 bases and J shed 7 bases, with 9 bases lying between them. The entry originates in a study of neurological immune-mediated disorders. This TCR came from a woman aged 50 to 60 with HTLV-1-associated myelopathy (HAM/TSP). Sequenced sample: PBMCs. The V gene is TRBV7-9, the J gene TRBJ1-3; D remains unclear. The CDR3 nucleotides read TGTGCCAGCAGCCCGCCCCAGAACACCATATATTTT. Residues: CASSPPQNTIYF.